This T cell receptor beta chain originates from a study of shared T cell receptors in the human thymus. Libraries were prepared by immunoSEQ multiplex PCR; TCRdb keeps only in-frame clonotypes and omits some of them. The sample lists almost 550,000 clones; about 84% were seen once. In germline, CDR1 is MNHEY, CDR2 SMNVEV (reference sequence). This CDR3 region has 15 residues. V lost 8 bases to trimming and J lost 0 bases, with 13 bases between them. These data also formed part of another study, on human thymus T cells.

The gene calls are TRBV27 and TRBJ1-4; D gene ambiguous. The TCR originated in a boy under two years old with a congenital heart defect. The sequenced sample was thymocytes. The CDR3, as DNA: TGTGCCAGCGCAATCAACCCTACAACTAATGAAAAACTGTTTTTT. Translated: CASAINPTTNEKLFF. The full variable domain, rest sourced from reference TRBV27 and TRBJ1-4, is EAQVTQNPRYLITVTGKKLTVTCSQNMNHEYMSWYRQDPGLGLRQIYYSMNVEVTDKGDVPEGYKVSRKEKRNFPLILESPSPNQTSLYFCASAINPTTNEKLFFGSGTQLSVL.